This is a list of T cell receptor beta chains from one sample in a study of OX40 agonist ivuxolimab in advanced cancers. TCRdb's table, derived via immunoSEQ multiplex PCR, lists solely in-frame clones and lacks some. Here the sample spans about 81,000 clones, around four fifths being singletons. Sequenced here: CD4+ or CD8+ T cells sorted from blood, sampled in a trial of the OX40 agonist ivuxolimab. The source of these receptors is an adult with an advanced solid tumor such as melanoma, head and neck, liver or kidney cancer. The CDR3 runs from the conserved cysteine through the conserved F or W. D genes are given only for firm matches. Size values are once, few and many counts, or a class for expanded clones, and some rows have none.

.,TRBV11-3,TRBJ2-3,TRBD2,16,CASSKGLAGIPDTQYF,TGTGCCAGCAGCAAGGGACTAGCGGGAATCCCAGATACGCAGTATTTT
.,TRBV5-1,TRBJ2-3,.,14,CASSLGQDTDTQYF,TGCGCCAGCAGCCTAGGACAAGACACAGATACGCAGTATTTT
few,TRBV18,TRBJ2-5,.,13,CASSPPVGVTQYF,TGTGCCAGCTCACCACCGGTTGGTGTGACCCAGTACTTC
.,TRBV27,TRBJ1-4,.,16,CASSLARSGTNEKLFF,TGTGCCAGCAGTTTAGCAAGGTCGGGAACTAATGAAAAACTGTTTTTT
few,TRBV18,TRBJ2-3,.,13,CASSPKGGDTQYF,TGTGCCAGCTCACCGAAGGGGGGGGATACGCAGTATTTT
few,TRBV19,TRBJ1-2,.,13,CASKPQDRYGYTF,TGTGCCAGTAAACCACAAGATAGGTATGGCTACACCTTC
few,TRBV6-5,TRBJ1-1,.,14,CASSYSRDKTEAFF,TGTGCCAGCAGTTACTCTCGGGACAAGACTGAAGCTTTCTTT
few,TRBV27,TRBJ1-1,.,14,CASSLSGVNTEAFF,TGTGCCAGCAGTTTATCAGGGGTGAACACTGAAGCTTTCTTT
once,TRBV7-9,TRBJ2-1,.,12,CASSLFVGEQFF,TGTGCCAGCAGCTTATTCGTTGGGGAGCAGTTCTTC
.,TRBV28,TRBJ2-3,TRBD2,12,CAVAGSTDTQYF,TGTGCCGTAGCGGGGTCCACAGATACGCAGTATTTT
.,TRBV11-2,TRBJ1-2,.,12,CASSLGAYGYTF,TGTGCCAGCAGCTTAGGAGCATATGGCTACACCTTC
.,TRBV28,TRBJ1-3,.,16,CASSPPPVSSGNTIYF,TGTGCCAGCAGTCCGCCCCCCGTGAGCTCTGGAAACACCATATATTTT
.,TRBV4-1,TRBJ1-1,.,14,CASSPDNLNTEAFF,TGCGCCAGCAGCCCCGACAATCTGAACACTGAAGCTTTCTTT
.,TRBV2,TRBJ2-4,TRBD2,17,CASRRTSGGATKNIQYF,TGTGCCAGCAGACGTACTAGCGGGGGGGCAACCAAAAACATTCAGTACTTC
.,TRBV10-1,TRBJ2-7,.,15,CASSRGRSVAYEQYF,TGCGCCAGCAGTCGAGGACGGAGCGTCGCCTACGAGCAGTACTTC
.,TRBV11-2,TRBJ2-6,.,17,CASSLDPQGSGANVLTF,TGTGCCAGCAGCTTAGATCCCCAGGGTTCTGGGGCCAACGTCCTGACTTTC